Reported below is one T cell receptor (beta chain). Researchers ran the PCR with 60 Vbeta and 13 Jbeta primers. TCRdb's table, derived via immunoSEQ multiplex PCR, lists solely in-frame clones and lacks some. The table includes around 130,000 clones, approximately 80% detected once. This specimen comes from a study of cytomegalovirus exposure and HLA in healthy donors. CDR1 and CDR2 (germline): SGHNT, YYREEE (reference sequence). This CDR3 is 15 amino acids long. Trimming removed 3 bases from V and 10 bases from J; junction bases left unmatched: 7. This receptor was obtained from a man aged 45-60 years in good health and CMV-seronegative. The chain uses TRBV5-4 and TRBJ1-6; 10 bases fit TRBD1. The sample comprised PBMCs. The CDR3 loop reads CASSSDRGQWSPLHF. In DNA, the CDR3 is TGTGCCAGCAGCTCCGACAGGGGGCAGTGGTCACCCCTCCACTTT.